This TCR beta chain came from a study of blood T cell repertoires in COVID-19. This clone was seen once. In the source study's methods: Reference gene primer amplification in the assay estimated nucleated cell counts. Assay used: immunoSEQ multiplex PCR; TCRdb lists only in-frame clones, some missing. That table furnishes V, J and clone size, whereas the DNA furnished D and trimming. The sample shows around 120,000 clones, 69% of them seen only once. This CDR3 is built from 16 residues. CDR1 and CDR2 (germline): KGHDR, SFDVKD. The ends were cut back, 4 bases at V and 3 bases at J, with 16 bases in the middle.

V and J are TRBV24-1 and TRBJ2-3; D possibly corresponds to TRBD2 (7 bases). The specimen was peripheral blood. This clonotype originated in a man older than 75 with acute or convalescent COVID-19. Here the CDR3 DNA reads TGTGCCACCAGTGACCCACAGGGAGGGGGAACAGATACGCAGTATTTT. It specifies CATSDPQGGGTDTQYF.